The sequence of this T cell receptor beta chain was determined in a study of control samples from healthy donors and cancer patients. Using immunoSEQ multiplex PCR, the repertoire was profiled, and TCRdb retains in-frame clones only, with some absent. The table shows about 75,000 clones, with about four fifths occurring only once. Unmatched junction bases numbered 5, after V lost 4 bases and J lost 4 bases. This CDR3 contains 14 residues. CDR1 and CDR2 (germline): SGHRS, YFSETQ. The clonotype originates from a man aged 50-59 years in good health. The chain uses TRBV5-1 and TRBJ1-1; 9 nucleotides line up with TRBD1. Specimen: blood. The CDR3 sequence is CASSRDRETTEAFF. CDR3 DNA: TGCGCCAGCAGCAGGGACAGGGAGACCACTGAAGCTTTCTTT.